This T cell receptor beta chain is from a study of blood T cell repertoires in COVID-19. Study-level background: Samples of COVID-19 (acute and convalescent) were obtained from the United States, Italy and Spain. Nucleic acid was either cDNA or gDNA, and it came from T cells, B-cell-depleted T cells, or PBMCs.

Seattle cases were enrolled at active infection and followed longitudinally. The CDR3 extends over 14 amino acids. V gave up 6 bases and J gave up 4 bases, with 16 bases separating them. The germline V gene encodes CDR1 MNHEY and CDR2 SMNVEV (reference sequence). Original processing methods: For nucleated cells, counts were estimated from reference gene primer amplification. Data came from immunoSEQ multiplex PCR; TCRdb stores just in-frame clones and leaves some out. V and J calls and clone size are copied from that table; D and trimming were computed from the DNA. Of some 370,000 clones listed, more than 75% are singletons.

This sequence was found in a woman in her 30s with COVID-19, enrolled during active disease. This chain joins TRBV27 and TRBJ2-7; maybe TRBD2 (5 bases). The material sequenced was peripheral blood. CDR3 loop: CASSSHGLPYEQYF. The CDR3 bases are TGTGCCAGCAGCAGCCACGGACTGCCGTACGAGCAGTACTTC.